The sample holds many counts of the clone carrying this T cell receptor (beta chain). Antigen specificity is unknown. TCRdb ran MiXCR on the 5' RACE reads and lists one entry per CDR3 protein. The data contain roughly 170,000 distinct CDR3 sequences, 9.8% of them seen just once; the ten biggest clones take up about 15%. This entry belongs to a study of CD8 T cells in ankylosing spondylitis. The CDR3 is 11 residues long. The germline V gene has CDR1 MNHEY and CDR2 SVGAGI. With 6 bases removed from V and 2 bases from J, the gap between germline ends came to 5 bases. Findings of the study overall: Earlier authors reported some of these motif variants in reactive arthritis synovial fluid and blood. A TCR beta motif made of several highly homologous variants seemed typical of ankylosing spondylitis blood.

This receptor was obtained from a female donor with ankylosing spondylitis or in good health (not recorded which). Sequenced: blood, either unsorted or a sorted T cell fraction (not recorded which). The chain carries TRBV6-5 and TRBJ2-7; D gene unclear. The CDR3 DNA is TGTGCCAGCAGCGACACCTACGAGCAGTACTTC. Translating it yields CASSDTYEQYF.